This record covers a single TCR beta chain. The ends were cut back, 6 bases at V and 8 bases at J, with 19 bases in the middle. Germline V gene lookup returns CDR1 MGHDK and CDR2 SYGVNS. CDR3 length equals 15 residues. This sample is part of a study of T cell responses to AZD1222 COVID-19 vaccine. Data came from immunoSEQ multiplex PCR; TCRdb stores just in-frame clones and leaves some out. The sample consists of fewer than 130,000 clones, around 90% of them appearing once. The specimen was peripheral blood, collected on day 0 of AZD1222 vaccination. The receptor comes from an adult in good health. The rearrangement uses TRBV25-1 and TRBJ1-4, with D possibly being TRBD1 (5 bases). CDR3 nucleotide sequence: TGTGCCAGCAGCAAAGAGGGGTCCAGGAGGGAAAAACTGTTTTTT. As protein: CASSKEGSRREKLFF.